This is a list of T cell receptor beta chains from one sample in a study of blood T cells in healthy people across ages. TCRdb passed the 5' RACE reads through MiXCR, listing each CDR3 protein once. The table lists around 690,000 distinct CDR3 sequences, 58% of them singletons. Sequences were obtained from blood. Receptor source: a man aged 55 to 69 in good health. Both conserved end residues are part of each CDR3. Some rows mark clone size as missing; the rest say once, few, many or name a class of expanded clone.

clone_size v_call cdr3_aa
NA TRBV5-5 CASSILGGRIDEQFF
NA TRBV4-2 CASSQDVNGVGYTF
few TRBV4-1 CASSQRERDTQYF
NA TRBV29-1 CSGSSTFYEQYF
few TRBV27 CASSTGTGGYGYTF
many TRBV10-3 CAISKGGQETQYF
NA TRBV29-1 CSVGETGVDEQFF
few TRBV10-3 CAISDLTGALTEAFF
NA TRBV20-1 CSARAPGSYNEQFF
NA TRBV2 CATRSTWAGGYTF
many TRBV20-1 CSARDVSWGTAGANVLTF
NA TRBV6-1 CASSETWGVGETQYF
NA TRBV14 CASSQDPWSSGETDTQYF
NA TRBV25-1 CASSAGPGQETQYF
once TRBV18 CASSPGPGQANYGYTF
NA TRBV2 CASTRALATETQYF
NA TRBV5-1 CASSVQGDGEQYF
NA TRBV4-2 CASSQRLAGAYNERFF
NA TRBV28 CASSSNQPGQGNNEQFF
few TRBV12-3/TRBV12-4 CASASTGPYTDTQYF
many TRBV3-1 CASSSPNEAALTF
NA TRBV28 CASSPGLAVSQETQYF
once TRBV5-1 CASTRTGAYTEAFF
NA TRBV6-6 CASTPTGGTYNEQFF
NA TRBV9 CASSVSRGSTDTQYF
few TRBV10-3 CAIRPGQGAYEQYF
NA TRBV6-1 CATSWRGAGETQYF
NA TRBV28 CASGTGQQETQYF
NA TRBV6-5 CASSPGPRGANEKLFF
few TRBV6-1 CASRTVRNTIYF
few TRBV4-1 CASSQRDSQETQYF
NA TRBV25-1 CASSDGLQGGTGELFF
NA TRBV20-1 CSARPPHGTYNEQFF
once TRBV28 CASSLGTGRLDPNTGELFF
NA TRBV9 CASSLRPYVANEQFF
NA TRBV28 CASSRFPLKTDNEQFF
few TRBV4-1 CASSQEPRLGSGANVLTF
few TRBV15 CATSRDQASYEQYF
once TRBV10-2 CASRGGLAGRYNEQFF
few TRBV18 CASSPPSGMLTQYF
NA TRBV18 CASSPSGQGSPLHF
NA TRBV10-3 CAISAGVSTDTQYF
few TRBV28 CASRTSQGETQYF
NA TRBV7-2 CASSLALGGRGTKNIQYF
NA TRBV29-1 CSSLVGGSDYGYTF
NA TRBV2 CASMMAGRDTQYF
once TRBV21-1 CASSKGNRRGTKFAGELFF
NA TRBV29-1 CSVEVGTGWYF
few TRBV5-5 CASSSRQGKTSYEQYF
NA TRBV4-1 CASSQGRLGQGNQPQHF
NA TRBV7-2 CASSLTGEDNSPLHF
NA TRBV5-5 CASSLEEWGTGYNEHFF
few TRBV3-1 CASSPIRGGHEQYF
few TRBV14 CASSQGGSPYEQYF
NA TRBV12-3/TRBV12-4 CASSSQGRGTEAFF
once TRBV7-8 CASSLDLAGGTYEQYF
NA TRBV28 CASRPTSGVNNEQFF
NA TRBV3-1 CASSQQRGAYNEQFF
few TRBV7-2 CASSLATGGGYTF
few TRBV29-1 CSVALTGGNTEAFF